This TCR beta chain comes out of a study of cytomegalovirus exposure and HLA in healthy donors. CDR1 is MNHEY and CDR2 is SVGAGI in the germline V gene. Trimming shortened V by 6 bases and J by 1 base, and 7 bases separated the two germline ends. The CDR3 consists of 13 residues. In the PCR, 60 Vbeta and 13 Jbeta primers were used. Data came from immunoSEQ multiplex PCR; TCRdb stores just in-frame clones and leaves some out. The sample shows roughly 160,000 clones, over 70% of them seen only once. The sample consisted of PBMCs. This sequence originates from a boy aged 2 to 9 in good health and CMV-seronegative. This sequence joins TRBV6-5 and TRBJ2-1; D uncertain. The CDR3: CASSVGSYNEQFF. The CDR3, as DNA: TGTGCCAGCAGCGTCGGTTCCTACAATGAGCAGTTCTTC.